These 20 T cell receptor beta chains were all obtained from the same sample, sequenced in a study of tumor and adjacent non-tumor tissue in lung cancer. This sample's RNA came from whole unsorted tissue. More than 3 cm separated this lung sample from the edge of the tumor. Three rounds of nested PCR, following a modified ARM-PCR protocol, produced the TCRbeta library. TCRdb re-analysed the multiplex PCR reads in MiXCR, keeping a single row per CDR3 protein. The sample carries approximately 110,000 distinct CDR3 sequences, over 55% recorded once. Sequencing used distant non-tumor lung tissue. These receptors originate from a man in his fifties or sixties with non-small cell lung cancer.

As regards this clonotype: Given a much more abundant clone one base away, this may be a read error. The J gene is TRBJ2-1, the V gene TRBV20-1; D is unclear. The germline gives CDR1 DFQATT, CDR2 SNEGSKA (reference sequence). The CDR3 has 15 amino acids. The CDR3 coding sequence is TGCAGTGCTAGAGATGTACAGAGCTCCTACAATGGGCAGTTCTTC. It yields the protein CSARDVQSSYNGQFF.

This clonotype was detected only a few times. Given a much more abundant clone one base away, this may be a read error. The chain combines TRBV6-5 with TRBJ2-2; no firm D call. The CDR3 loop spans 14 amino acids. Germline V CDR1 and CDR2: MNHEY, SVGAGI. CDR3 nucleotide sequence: TGTGCCAGCAGTTACCGCCCAGGAACCGAGGAGCTGTTTTTT. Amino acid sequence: CASSYRPGTEELFF.

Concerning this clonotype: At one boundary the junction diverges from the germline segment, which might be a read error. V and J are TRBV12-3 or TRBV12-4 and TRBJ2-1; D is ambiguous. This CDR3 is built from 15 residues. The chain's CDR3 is CASSLLGRHANEQFF. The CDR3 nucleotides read TGCGCCAGCAGTTTGTTGGGCAGGCATGCCAATGAGCAGTTCTTC.

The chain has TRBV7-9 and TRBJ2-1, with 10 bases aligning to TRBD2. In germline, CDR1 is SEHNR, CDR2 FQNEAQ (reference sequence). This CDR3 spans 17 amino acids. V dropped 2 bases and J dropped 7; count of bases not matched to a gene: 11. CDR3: CASSLWLSGRARNEQFF. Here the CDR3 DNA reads TGTGCCAGCAGCTTATGGCTCAGCGGGAGGGCGCGGAATGAGCAGTTCTTC.

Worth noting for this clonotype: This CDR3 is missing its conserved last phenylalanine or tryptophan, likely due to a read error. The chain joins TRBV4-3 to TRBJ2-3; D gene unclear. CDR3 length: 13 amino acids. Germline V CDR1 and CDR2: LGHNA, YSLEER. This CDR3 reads CARSQMGTDTQYS. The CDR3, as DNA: TGCGCCAGAAGCCAAATGGGCACAGATACGCAGTATTCT.

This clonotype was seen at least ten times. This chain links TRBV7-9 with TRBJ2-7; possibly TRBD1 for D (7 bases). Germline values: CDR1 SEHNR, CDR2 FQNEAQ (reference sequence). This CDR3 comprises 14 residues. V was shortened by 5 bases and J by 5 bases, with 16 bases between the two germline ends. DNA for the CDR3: TGTGCCAGCAGCCCAGGGGGGACTGGCGACGAGCAGTACTTC. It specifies CASSPGGTGDEQYF.

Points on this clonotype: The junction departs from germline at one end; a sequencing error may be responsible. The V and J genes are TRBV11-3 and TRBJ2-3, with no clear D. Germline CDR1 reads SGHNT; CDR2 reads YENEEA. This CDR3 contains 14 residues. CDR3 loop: CASSLVGYTYMQYF. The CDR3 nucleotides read TGTGCCAGTAGCTTAGTCGGCTACACATATATGCAGTATTTT.

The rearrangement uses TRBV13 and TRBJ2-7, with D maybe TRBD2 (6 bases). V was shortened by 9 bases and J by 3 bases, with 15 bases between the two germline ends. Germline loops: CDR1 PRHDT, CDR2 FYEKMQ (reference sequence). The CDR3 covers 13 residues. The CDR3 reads CASGRDFLYEQYF. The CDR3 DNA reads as TGTGCCAGTGGCCGGGACTTCCTCTACGAGCAGTACTTC.

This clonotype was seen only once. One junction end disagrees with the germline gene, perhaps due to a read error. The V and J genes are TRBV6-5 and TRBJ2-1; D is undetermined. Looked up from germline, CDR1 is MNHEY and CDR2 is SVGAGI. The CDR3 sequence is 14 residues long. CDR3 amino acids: CVSSSHQATSEQFF. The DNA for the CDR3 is TGTGTCAGCAGTTCGCACCAGGCGACGTCGGAGCAGTTCTTC.

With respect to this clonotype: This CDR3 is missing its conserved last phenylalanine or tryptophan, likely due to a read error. Here the CDR3 DNA reads TGTGCCAGCAGTTTGTTGGGCAGGGATTCCAATGAGCAGTTCCTC. Protein: CASSLLGRDSNEQFL. V and J are TRBV12-3 or TRBV12-4 and TRBJ2-1; D possibly corresponds to TRBD1 (5 bases). This CDR3 comprises 15 residues. V was pared by 3 bases and J by 6 bases, with 15 bases between.

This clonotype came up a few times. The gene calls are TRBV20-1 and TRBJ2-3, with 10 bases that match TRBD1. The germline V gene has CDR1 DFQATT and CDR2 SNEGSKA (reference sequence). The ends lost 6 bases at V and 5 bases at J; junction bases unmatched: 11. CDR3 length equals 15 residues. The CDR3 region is CSALPDRGRGDTQYF. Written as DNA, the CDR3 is TGCAGTGCCCTACCCGACAGGGGGCGCGGAGATACGCAGTATTTT.

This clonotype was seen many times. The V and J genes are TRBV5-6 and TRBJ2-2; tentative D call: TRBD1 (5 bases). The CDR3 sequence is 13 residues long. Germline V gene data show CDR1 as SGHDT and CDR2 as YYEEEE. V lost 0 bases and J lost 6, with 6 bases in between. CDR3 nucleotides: TGTGCCAGCAGCTTGGGCAGGGCCGGGGAGCTGTTTTTT. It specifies CASSLGRAGELFF.

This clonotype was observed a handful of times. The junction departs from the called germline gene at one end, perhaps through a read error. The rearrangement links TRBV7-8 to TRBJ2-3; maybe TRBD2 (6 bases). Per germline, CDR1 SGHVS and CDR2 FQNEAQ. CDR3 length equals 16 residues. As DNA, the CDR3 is TGTGCCAGCAACTTAGGAGGTGGAGGGATGCAAGATACGCAGTATTTT. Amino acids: CASNLGGGGMQDTQYF.

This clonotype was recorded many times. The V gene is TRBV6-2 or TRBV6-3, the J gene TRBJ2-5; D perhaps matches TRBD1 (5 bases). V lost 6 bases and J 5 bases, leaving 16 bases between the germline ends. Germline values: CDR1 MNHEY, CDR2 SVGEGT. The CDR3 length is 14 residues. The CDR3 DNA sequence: TGTGCCAGCAGAACGCTGCAGGGTGCGGAGACCCAGTACTTC. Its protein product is CASRTLQGAETQYF.

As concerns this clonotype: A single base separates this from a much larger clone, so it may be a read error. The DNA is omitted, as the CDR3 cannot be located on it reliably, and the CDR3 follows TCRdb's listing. CDR3 sequence reads: CASSFAGGARDIQHF. The rearrangement joins TRBV5-6 to TRBJ2-4; TRBD1, the table's D call, was not compared with the DNA. Germline V gene lookup returns CDR1 SGHDT and CDR2 YYEEEE. From its first to its last residue, the CDR3 has 15 amino acids.

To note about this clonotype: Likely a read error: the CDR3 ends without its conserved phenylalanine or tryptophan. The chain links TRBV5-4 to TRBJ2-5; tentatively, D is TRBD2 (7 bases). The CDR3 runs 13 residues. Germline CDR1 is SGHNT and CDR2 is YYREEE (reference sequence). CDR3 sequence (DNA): TGTGCCAGCAATCGAGCGGGACAAGAAACCCAGTACTCC. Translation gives CASNRAGQETQYS.

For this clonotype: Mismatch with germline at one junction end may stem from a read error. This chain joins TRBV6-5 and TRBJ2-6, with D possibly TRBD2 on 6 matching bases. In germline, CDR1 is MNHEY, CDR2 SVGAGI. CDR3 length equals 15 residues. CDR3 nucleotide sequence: TGTGCCAGCACGGGAGTCTTCTCTGGGGCCAACCTCCTGACTTTC. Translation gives CASTGVFSGANLLTF.

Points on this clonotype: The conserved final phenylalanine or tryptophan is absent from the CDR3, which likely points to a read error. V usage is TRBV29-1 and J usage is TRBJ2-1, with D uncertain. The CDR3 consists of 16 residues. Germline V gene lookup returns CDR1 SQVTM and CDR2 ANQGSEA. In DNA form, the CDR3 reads TGCAGCTTTGAAGGAATTAGCTGGAGCCGTGGCAATGAGCAGTTCTCC. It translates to CSFEGISWSRGNEQFS.

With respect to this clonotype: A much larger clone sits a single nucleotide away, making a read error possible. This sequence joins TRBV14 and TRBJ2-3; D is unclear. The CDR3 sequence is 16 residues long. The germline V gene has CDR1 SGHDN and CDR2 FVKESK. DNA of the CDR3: TGTGCCAGCAGCCAGGAGACTCTCGTCAGCACAGATACGCGGTATTTT. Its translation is CASSQETLVSTDTRYF.

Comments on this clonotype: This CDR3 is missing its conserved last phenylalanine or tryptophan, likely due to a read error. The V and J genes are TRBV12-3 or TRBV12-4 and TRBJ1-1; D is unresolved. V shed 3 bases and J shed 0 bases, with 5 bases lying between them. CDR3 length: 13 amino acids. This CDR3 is CASSFGMNTEAFI. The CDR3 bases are TGTGCCAGCAGTTTCGGCATGAACACTGAAGCTTTCATT.